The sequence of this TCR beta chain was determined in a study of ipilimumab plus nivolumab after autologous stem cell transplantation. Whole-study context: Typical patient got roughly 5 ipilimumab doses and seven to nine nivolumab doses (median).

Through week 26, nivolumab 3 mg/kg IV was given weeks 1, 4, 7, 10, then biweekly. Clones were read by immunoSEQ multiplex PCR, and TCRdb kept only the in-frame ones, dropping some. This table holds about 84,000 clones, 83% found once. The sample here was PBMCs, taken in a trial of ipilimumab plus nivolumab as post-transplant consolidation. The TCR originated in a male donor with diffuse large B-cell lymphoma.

The CDR3 is CSAQGDGGYTF. The CDR3 DNA reads TGCAGTGCCCAAGGGGACGGGGGCTACACCTTC. The V call is TRBV20-1, the J call TRBJ1-2, with D perhaps TRBD1 (5 bases). CDR1 and CDR2 (germline): DFQATT, SNEGSKA (reference sequence). V dropped 6 bases and J dropped 8 bases, with 13 bases sitting between them. The CDR3 extends over 11 amino acids.